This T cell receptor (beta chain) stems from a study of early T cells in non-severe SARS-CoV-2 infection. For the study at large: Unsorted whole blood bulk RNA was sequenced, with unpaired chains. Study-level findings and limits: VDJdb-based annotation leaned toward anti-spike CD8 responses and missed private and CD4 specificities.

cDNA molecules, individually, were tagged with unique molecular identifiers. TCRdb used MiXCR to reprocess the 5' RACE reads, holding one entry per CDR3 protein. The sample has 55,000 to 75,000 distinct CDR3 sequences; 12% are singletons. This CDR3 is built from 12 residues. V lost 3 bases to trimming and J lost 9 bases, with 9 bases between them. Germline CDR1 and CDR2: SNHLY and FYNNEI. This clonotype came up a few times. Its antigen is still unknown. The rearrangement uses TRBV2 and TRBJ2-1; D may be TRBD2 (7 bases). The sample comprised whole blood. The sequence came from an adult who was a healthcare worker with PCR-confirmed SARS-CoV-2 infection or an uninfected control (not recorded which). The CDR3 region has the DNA TGTGCCAGCAGTGAGAGGGGGGGTGAGCAGTTCTTC. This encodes CASSERGGEQFF.